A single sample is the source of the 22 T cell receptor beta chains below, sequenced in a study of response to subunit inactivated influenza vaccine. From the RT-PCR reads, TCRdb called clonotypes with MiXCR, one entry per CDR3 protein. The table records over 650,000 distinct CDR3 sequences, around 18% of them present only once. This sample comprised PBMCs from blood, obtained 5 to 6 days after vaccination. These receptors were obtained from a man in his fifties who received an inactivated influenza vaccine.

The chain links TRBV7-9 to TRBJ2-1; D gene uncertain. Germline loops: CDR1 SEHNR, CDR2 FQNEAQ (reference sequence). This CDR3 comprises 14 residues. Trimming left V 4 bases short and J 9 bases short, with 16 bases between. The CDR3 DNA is TGTGCCAGCAGCTCCCCTCTTGCGGAGAGTGAGCAGTTCTTC. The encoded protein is CASSSPLAESEQFF.

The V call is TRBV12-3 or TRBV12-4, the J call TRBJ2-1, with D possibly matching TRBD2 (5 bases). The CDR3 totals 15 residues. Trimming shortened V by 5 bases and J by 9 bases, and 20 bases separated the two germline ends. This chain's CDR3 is CASSEAEGPRGEQFF. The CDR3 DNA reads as TGTGCCAGCAGTGAAGCCGAGGGCCCTCGAGGTGAGCAGTTCTTC.

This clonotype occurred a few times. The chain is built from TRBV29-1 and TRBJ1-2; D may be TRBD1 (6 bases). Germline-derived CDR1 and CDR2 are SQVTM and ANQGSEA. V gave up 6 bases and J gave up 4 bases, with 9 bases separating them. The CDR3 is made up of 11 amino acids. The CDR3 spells CSVPGVYGYTF. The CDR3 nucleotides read TGCAGCGTCCCAGGGGTCTATGGCTACACCTTC.

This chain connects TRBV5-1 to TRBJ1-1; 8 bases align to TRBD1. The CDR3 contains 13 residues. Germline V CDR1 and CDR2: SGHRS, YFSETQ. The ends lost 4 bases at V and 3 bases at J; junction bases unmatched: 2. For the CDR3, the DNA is TGCGCCAGCAGCAAGACAGGGGACACTGAAGCTTTCTTT. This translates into CASSKTGDTEAFF.

CDR3 nucleotides: TGTGCCAGCAGGACCCAGGGGTCGAAAGAGACCCAGTACTTC. Translated: CASRTQGSKETQYF. The V and J genes are TRBV12-3 or TRBV12-4 and TRBJ2-5; tentative D call: TRBD1 (6 bases). The CDR3 runs to 14 residues. The germline V and J ends were trimmed by 6 bases and 3 bases, with 14 bases remaining between them.

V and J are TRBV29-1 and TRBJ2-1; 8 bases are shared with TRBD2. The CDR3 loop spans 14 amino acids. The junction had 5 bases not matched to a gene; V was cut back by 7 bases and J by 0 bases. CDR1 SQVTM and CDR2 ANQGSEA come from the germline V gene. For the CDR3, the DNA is TGCAGCGCCGATACTAGCGGCTCCTACAATGAGCAGTTCTTC. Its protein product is CSADTSGSYNEQFF.

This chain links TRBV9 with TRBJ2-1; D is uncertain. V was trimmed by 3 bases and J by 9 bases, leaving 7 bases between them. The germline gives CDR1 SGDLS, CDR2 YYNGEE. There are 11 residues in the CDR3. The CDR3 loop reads CASSGAIEQFF. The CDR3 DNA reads TGTGCCAGCAGCGGCGCGATTGAGCAGTTCTTC.

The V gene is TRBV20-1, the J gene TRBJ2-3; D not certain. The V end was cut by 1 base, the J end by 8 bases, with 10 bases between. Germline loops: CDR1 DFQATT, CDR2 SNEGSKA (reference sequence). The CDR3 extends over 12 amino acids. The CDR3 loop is CSARAQLGTQYF. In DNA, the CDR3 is TGCAGTGCTAGAGCCCAGCTAGGTACGCAGTATTTT.

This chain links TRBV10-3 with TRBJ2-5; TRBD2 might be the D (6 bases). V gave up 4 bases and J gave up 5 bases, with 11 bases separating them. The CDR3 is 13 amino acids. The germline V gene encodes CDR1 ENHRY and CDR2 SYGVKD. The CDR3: CAISGASAETQYF. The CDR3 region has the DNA TGTGCCATCAGTGGTGCTAGCGCGGAGACCCAGTACTTC.

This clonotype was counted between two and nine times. CDR3 sequence reads: CAISEVGRYNEKLFF. The CDR3 coding sequence is TGTGCCATCAGTGAAGTCGGCAGATATAATGAAAAACTGTTTTTT. The chain links TRBV10-3 to TRBJ1-4; D remains unclear. This CDR3 spans 15 amino acids. The V gene's germline CDR1 is ENHRY and CDR2 SYGVKD. V lost 3 bases and J 4 bases, leaving 12 bases between the germline ends.

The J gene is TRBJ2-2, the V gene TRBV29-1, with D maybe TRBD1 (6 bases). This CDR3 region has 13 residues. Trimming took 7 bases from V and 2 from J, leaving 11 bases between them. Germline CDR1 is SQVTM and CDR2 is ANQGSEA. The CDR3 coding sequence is TGCAGCGCCTGGACAGTCAACACCGGGGAGCTGTTTTTT. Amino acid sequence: CSAWTVNTGELFF.

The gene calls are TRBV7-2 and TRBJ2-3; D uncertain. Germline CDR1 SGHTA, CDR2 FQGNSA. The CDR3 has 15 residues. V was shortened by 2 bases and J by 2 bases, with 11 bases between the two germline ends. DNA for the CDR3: TGTGCCAGCAGCTTAACCTACACGAACACAGATACGCAGTATTTT. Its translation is CASSLTYTNTDTQYF. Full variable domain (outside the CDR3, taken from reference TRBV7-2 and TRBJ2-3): GAGVSQSPSNKVTEKGKDVELRCDPISGHTALYWYRQSLGQGLEFLIYFQGNSAPDKSGLPSDRFSAERTGGSVSTLTIQRTQQEDSAVYLCASSLTYTNTDTQYFGPGTRLTVL.

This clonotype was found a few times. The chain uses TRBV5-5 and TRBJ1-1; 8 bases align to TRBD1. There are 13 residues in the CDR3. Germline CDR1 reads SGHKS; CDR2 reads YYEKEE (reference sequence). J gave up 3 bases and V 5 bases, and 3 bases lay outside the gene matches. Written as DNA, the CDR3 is TGTGCCAGCAGATCGGACAGGGACACTGAAGCTTTCTTT. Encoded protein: CASRSDRDTEAFF.

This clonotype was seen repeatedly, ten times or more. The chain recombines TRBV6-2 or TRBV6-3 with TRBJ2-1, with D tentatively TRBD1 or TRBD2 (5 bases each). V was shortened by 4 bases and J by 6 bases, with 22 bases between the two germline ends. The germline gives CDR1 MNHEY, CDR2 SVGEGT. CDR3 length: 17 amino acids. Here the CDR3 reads CASSFGASSKEVNEQFF. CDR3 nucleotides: TGTGCCAGCAGTTTCGGGGCTAGCAGCAAGGAGGTCAATGAGCAGTTCTTC.

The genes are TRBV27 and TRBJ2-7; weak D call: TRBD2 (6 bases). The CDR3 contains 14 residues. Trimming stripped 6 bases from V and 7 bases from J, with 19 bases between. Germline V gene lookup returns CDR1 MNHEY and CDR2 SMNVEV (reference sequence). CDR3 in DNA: TGTGCCAGCAGCCCATACTCACTAGCACGGGAGCAGTACTTC. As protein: CASSPYSLAREQYF.

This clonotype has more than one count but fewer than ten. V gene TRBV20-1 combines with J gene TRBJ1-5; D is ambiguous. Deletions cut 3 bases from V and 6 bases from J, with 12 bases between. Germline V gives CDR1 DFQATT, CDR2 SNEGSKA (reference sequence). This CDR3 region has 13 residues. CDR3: CSASGRGRQPQHF. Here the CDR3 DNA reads TGCAGTGCTAGTGGGCGGGGTCGTCAGCCCCAGCATTTT.

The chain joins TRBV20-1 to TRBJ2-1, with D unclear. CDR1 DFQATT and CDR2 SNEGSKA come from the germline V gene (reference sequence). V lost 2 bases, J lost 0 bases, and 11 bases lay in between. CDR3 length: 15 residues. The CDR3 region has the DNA TGCAGTGCTAGATTCCCCAGCCGCTCCTACAATGAGCAGTTCTTC. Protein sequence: CSARFPSRSYNEQFF.

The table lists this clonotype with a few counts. The CDR3 reads CASSFGIEPGAGPYNEQFF. CDR3 DNA: TGTGCCAGCAGCTTCGGGATAGAACCGGGGGCTGGGCCCTACAATGAGCAGTTCTTC. This rearrangement joins TRBV7-8 to TRBJ2-1, with D perhaps being TRBD1 or TRBD2 (6 bases each). Trimming pared 3 bases from V and 2 bases from J, leaving 23 bases between. CDR1 and CDR2 from the germline V gene are SGHVS and FQNEAQ. This CDR3 spans 19 amino acids.

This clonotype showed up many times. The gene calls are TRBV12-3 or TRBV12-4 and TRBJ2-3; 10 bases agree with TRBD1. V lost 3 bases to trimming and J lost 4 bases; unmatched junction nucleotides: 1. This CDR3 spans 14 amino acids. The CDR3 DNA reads TGTGCCAGCAGTTTCGGGACAGGGGCAGATACGCAGTATTTT. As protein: CASSFGTGADTQYF.

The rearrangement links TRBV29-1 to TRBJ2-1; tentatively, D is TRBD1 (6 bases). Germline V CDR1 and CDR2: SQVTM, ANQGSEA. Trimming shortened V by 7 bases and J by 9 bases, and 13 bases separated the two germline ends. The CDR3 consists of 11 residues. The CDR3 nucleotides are TGCAGCGCGATTACAGGGCTTGAGCAGTTCTTC. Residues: CSAITGLEQFF.

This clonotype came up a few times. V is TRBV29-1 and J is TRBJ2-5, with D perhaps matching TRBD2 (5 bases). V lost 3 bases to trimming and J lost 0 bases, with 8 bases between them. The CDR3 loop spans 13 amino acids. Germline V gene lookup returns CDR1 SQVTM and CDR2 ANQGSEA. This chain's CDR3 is CSVESGYQETQYF. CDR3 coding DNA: TGCAGCGTTGAGTCGGGATACCAAGAGACCCAGTACTTC.

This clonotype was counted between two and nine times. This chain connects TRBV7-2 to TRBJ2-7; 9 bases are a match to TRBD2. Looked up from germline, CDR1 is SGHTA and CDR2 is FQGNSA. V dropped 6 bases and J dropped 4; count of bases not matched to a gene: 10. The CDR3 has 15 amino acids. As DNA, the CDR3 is TGTGCCAGCAGACGAGACGGGACTAGCTTATACGAGCAGTACTTC. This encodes CASRRDGTSLYEQYF. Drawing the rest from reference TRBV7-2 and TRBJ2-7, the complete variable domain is GAGVSQSPSNKVTEKGKDVELRCDPISGHTALYWYRQSLGQGLEFLIYFQGNSAPDKSGLPSDRFSAERTGGSVSTLTIQRTQQEDSAVYLCASRRDGTSLYEQYFGPGTRLTVT.